This T cell receptor beta chain is from a study of PD-1 blockade in classical Hodgkin lymphoma. Study-level points and caveats: Reports indicated that newly diagnosed patients had lower baseline TCR diversity than healthy donors did. Why the repertoires differ is still unclear, perhaps disease activity or prior therapy. CD4+ TCR diversity, unlike CD8+, rose significantly by C4D1.

Time point denoted: cycle 4 day 1 (C4D1), after 5 to 7 weeks of nivolumab. Every patient relapsed after autologous stem cell transplantation, and brentuximab vedotin exposure varied. Best responses were complete response, partial response or progressive disease. Generated by immunoSEQ multiplex PCR, the TCRdb table keeps only in-frame clones and is missing some. Seen here are about 41,000 clones, roughly 69% observed once, and the top ten hold over 2.5%. Germline CDR1 MDHEN, CDR2 SYDVKM. Trimming cost V 5 bases and J 3 bases; bases outside gene matches: 9. The length of the CDR3 is 15 residues. To note about this clone: What it recognizes is unknown.

The sequence came from a human donor with classical Hodgkin lymphoma. V usage is TRBV28 and J usage is TRBJ2-7, with 8 bases identical to TRBD1. Sequenced material: peripheral blood mononuclear cells (PBMCs), taken before the fourth cycle of nivolumab. CDR3 amino acids: CASSPDRGIGYEQYF. CDR3 in DNA: TGTGCCAGCAGTCCAGACAGGGGCATTGGCTACGAGCAGTACTTC. The full variable domain, its missing parts supplied by reference TRBV28 and TRBJ2-7, is DVKVTQSSRYLVKRTGEKVFLECVQDMDHENMFWYRQDPGLGLRLIYFSYDVKMKEKGDIPEGYSVSREKKERFSLILESASTNQTSMYLCASSPDRGIGYEQYFGPGTRLTVT.